Listed below are T cell receptor beta chains from one sample, sequenced in a study of PD-1 blockade in classical Hodgkin lymphoma. Assay used: immunoSEQ multiplex PCR; TCRdb lists only in-frame clones, some missing. The table has almost 30,000 clones, approximately 81% seen once; the top ten hold about 0.59%. The sample here was CD4+ T cells from blood, taken before the fourth cycle of nivolumab. The receptor set was obtained from a human donor with classical Hodgkin lymphoma. The CDR3 runs from the conserved cysteine through the conserved F or W. The D gene is left open where the match is weak. Where a row states a size, it is once, few, many or the class of an expanded clone; other rows omit it.

CDR3nt: TGTGCCAGCAGTCCTACAGCTTTGGGTACGAACACCATATATTTT
CDR3aa: CASSPTALGTNTIYF
d_gene: -
len: 15
j_gene: TRBJ1-3
v_gene: TRBV6-5
abundance: once

CDR3nt: TGCGCCAGCAGCTTGGAGGTTCGACAGTCTAATGAAAAACTGTTTTTT
CDR3aa: CASSLEVRQSNEKLFF
d_gene: -
len: 16
j_gene: TRBJ1-4
v_gene: TRBV5-1
abundance: few

CDR3nt: TGTGCCAGCAGTTCCCCCTACGAGCAGTACTTC
CDR3aa: CASSSPYEQYF
d_gene: -
len: 11
j_gene: TRBJ2-7
v_gene: TRBV6-1
abundance: -

CDR3nt: TGTGCCAGCAATTCTCCCCCCACCAACACTGAAGCTTTCTTT
CDR3aa: CASNSPPTNTEAFF
d_gene: -
len: 14
j_gene: TRBJ1-1
v_gene: TRBV2
abundance: -

CDR3nt: TGTGCCAGCAGGCAGACGGGCGTCAATTCACCCCTCCACTTT
CDR3aa: CASRQTGVNSPLHF
d_gene: -
len: 14
j_gene: TRBJ1-6
v_gene: TRBV11-2
abundance: few

CDR3nt: TGTGCCAGCACCTCCCATGAGGCAAGCACAGATACGCAGTATTTT
CDR3aa: CASTSHEASTDTQYF
d_gene: -
len: 15
j_gene: TRBJ2-3
v_gene: TRBV6-6
abundance: once

CDR3nt: TGCGCCAGCAGTGGACAGGGGCCCTACACTGAAGCTTTCTTT
CDR3aa: CASSGQGPYTEAFF
d_gene: TRBD1
len: 14
j_gene: TRBJ1-1
v_gene: TRBV5-1
abundance: -

CDR3nt: TGCGCCAGCAGCTTGCTCAATAGCGGGAGCTACAATGAGCAGTTCTTC
CDR3aa: CASSLLNSGSYNEQFF
d_gene: TRBD2
len: 16
j_gene: TRBJ2-1
v_gene: TRBV5-1
abundance: -

CDR3nt: TGCGCCAGCAGCTTGGACAGGGGAGATGAAAAACTGTTTTTT
CDR3aa: CASSLDRGDEKLFF
d_gene: TRBD1
len: 14
j_gene: TRBJ1-4
v_gene: TRBV5-1
abundance: -

CDR3nt: TGCGCCAGCAGCAACCTCAGGGGAGGAGGGGAGACCCAGTACTTC
CDR3aa: CASSNLRGGGETQYF
d_gene: -
len: 15
j_gene: TRBJ2-5
v_gene: TRBV5-1
abundance: -

CDR3nt: TGTGCCAGTAGTATTCTTCTGGGGACGGAATGGGATGGAAAACTGTTTTTT
CDR3aa: CASSILLGTEWDGKLFF
d_gene: -
len: 17
j_gene: TRBJ1-4
v_gene: TRBV19
abundance: -

CDR3nt: TGTGCCAGCAGCCCCAGCCTCAATGAGCAGTTCTTC
CDR3aa: CASSPSLNEQFF
d_gene: -
len: 12
j_gene: TRBJ2-1
v_gene: TRBV5-4
abundance: -

CDR3nt: TGTGCCAGCAGTTACTACACAGAGGACTCTTCACCCCTCCACTTT
CDR3aa: CASSYYTEDSSPLHF
d_gene: -
len: 15
j_gene: TRBJ1-6
v_gene: TRBV6-6
abundance: -

CDR3nt: TGTGCCAGCACCTCGACACCCCAAGAGACCCAGTACTTC
CDR3aa: CASTSTPQETQYF
d_gene: -
len: 13
j_gene: TRBJ2-5
v_gene: TRBV7-9
abundance: -

CDR3nt: TGCGCCAGCAGCTTGGAAGGGATAATCACTGAAGCTTTCTTT
CDR3aa: CASSLEGIITEAFF
d_gene: -
len: 14
j_gene: TRBJ1-1
v_gene: TRBV5-1
abundance: -

CDR3nt: TGTGCCAGCAGCCTGGGGACAGGGAATGAAAAACTGTTTTTT
CDR3aa: CASSLGTGNEKLFF
d_gene: TRBD1
len: 14
j_gene: TRBJ1-4
v_gene: TRBV7-9
abundance: -

CDR3nt: TGCGCCAGCAGTGATAGAGCGGGGGCTGATAAAGATACGCAGTATTTT
CDR3aa: CASSDRAGADKDTQYF
d_gene: TRBD2
len: 16
j_gene: TRBJ2-3
v_gene: TRBV10-2
abundance: -

CDR3nt: TGCGCCAGCAGCTTGATGGGGACAGAGTCGAACACTGAAGCTTTCTTT
CDR3aa: CASSLMGTESNTEAFF
d_gene: TRBD1
len: 16
j_gene: TRBJ1-1
v_gene: TRBV5-1
abundance: -

CDR3nt: TGCGCCAGCAGCTTGACCGGACAGGGGAATCAGCCCCAGCATTTT
CDR3aa: CASSLTGQGNQPQHF
d_gene: TRBD1
len: 15
j_gene: TRBJ1-5
v_gene: TRBV5-1
abundance: -